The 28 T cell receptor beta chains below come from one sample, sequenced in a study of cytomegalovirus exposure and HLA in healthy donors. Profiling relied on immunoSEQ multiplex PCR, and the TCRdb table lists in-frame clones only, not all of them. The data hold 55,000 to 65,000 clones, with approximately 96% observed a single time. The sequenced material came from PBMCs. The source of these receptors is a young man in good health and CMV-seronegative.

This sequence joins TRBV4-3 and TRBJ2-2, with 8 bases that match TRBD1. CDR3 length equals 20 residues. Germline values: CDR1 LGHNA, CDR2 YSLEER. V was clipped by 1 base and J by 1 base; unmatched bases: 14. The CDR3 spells CASSQGNGGLDRENTGELFF. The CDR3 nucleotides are TGCGCCAGCAGCCAAGGAAACGGTGGTCTGGACAGGGAGAACACCGGGGAGCTGTTTTTT.

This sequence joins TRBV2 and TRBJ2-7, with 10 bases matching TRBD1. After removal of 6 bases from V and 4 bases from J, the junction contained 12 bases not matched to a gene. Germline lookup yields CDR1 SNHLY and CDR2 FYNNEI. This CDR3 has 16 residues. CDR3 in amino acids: CASSASRDRGQYEQYF. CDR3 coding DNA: TGTGCCAGCAGCGCGAGCCGGGACAGGGGACAGTACGAGCAGTACTTC.

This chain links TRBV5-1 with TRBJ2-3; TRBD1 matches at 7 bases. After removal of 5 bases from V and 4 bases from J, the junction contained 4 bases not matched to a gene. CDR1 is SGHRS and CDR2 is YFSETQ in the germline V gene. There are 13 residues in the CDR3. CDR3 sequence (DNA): TGCGCCAGCAGAAGGGGGCCATCAGATACGCAGTATTTT. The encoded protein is CASRRGPSDTQYF.

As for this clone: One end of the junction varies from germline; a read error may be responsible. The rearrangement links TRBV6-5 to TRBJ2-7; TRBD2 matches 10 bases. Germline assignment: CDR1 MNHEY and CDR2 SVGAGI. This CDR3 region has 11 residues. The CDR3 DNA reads TGTGCCAGTATGCTAGCGGGGGCTTGGCACTTC. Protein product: CASMLAGAWHF.

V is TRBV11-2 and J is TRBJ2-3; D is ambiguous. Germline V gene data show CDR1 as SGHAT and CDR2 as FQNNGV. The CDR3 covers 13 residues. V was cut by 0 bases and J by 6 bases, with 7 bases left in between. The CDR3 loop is CASSLELSDTQYF. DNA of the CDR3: TGTGCCAGCAGCTTAGAATTGTCGGATACGCAGTATTTT.

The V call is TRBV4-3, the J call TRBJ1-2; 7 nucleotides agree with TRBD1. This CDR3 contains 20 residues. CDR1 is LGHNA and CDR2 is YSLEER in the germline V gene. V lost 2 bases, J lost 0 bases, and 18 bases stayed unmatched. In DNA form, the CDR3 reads TGCGCCAGCAGCCAAACATCAGCGATGGCAGGGGGAATAGCTAACTATGGCTACACCTTC. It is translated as CASSQTSAMAGGIANYGYTF.

The CDR3 DNA reads as TGTGCCAGCAGTTTCCGGACAGCTTACGAGCAGTACTTC. Its protein is CASSFRTAYEQYF. This chain links TRBV27 with TRBJ2-7; D possibly corresponds to TRBD1 (6 bases). From germline, CDR1 is MNHEY and CDR2 SMNVEV (reference sequence). This CDR3 region has 13 residues. Trimming took 3 bases from V and 4 from J, leaving 10 bases between them.

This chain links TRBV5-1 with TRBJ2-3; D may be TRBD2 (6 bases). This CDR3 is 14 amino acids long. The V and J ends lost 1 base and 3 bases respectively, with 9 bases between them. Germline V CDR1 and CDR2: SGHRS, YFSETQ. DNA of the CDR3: TGCGCCAGCAGCTTGAACCTAGCGACAGATACGCAGTATTTT. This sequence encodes CASSLNLATDTQYF.

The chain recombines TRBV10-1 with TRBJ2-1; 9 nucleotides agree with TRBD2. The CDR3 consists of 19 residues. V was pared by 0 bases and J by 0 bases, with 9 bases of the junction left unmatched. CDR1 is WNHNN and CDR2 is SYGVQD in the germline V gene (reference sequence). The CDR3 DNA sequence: TGCGCCAGCAGTGAGTCGCGCGGGAGGGCCCGAATCTCCTACAATGAGCAGTTCTTC. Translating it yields CASSESRGRARISYNEQFF.

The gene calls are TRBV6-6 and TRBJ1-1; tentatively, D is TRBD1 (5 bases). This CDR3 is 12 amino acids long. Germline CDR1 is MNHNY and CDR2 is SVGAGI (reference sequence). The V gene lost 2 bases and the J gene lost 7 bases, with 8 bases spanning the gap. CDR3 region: CASSYDSLEAFF. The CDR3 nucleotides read TGTGCCAGCAGTTACGACAGTCTTGAAGCTTTCTTT.

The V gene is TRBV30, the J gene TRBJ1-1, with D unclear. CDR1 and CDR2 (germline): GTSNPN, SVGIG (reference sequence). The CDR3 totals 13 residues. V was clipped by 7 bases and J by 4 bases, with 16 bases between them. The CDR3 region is CALEDTLGTEAFF. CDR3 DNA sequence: TGTGCCTTGGAAGACACGTTGGGCACTGAAGCTTTCTTT.

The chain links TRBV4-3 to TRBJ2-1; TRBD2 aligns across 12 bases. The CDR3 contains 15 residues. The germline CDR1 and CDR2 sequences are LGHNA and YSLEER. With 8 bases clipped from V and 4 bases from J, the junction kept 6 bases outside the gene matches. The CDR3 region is CASGLGTSGYNEQFF. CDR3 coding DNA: TGCGCCAGCGGCCTAGGGACTAGCGGGTACAATGAGCAGTTCTTC.

The CDR3 protein is CASSFITGETEAFF. The CDR3 nucleotides read TGTGCCAGCAGTTTCATTACGGGGGAGACTGAAGCTTTCTTT. The chain links TRBV28 to TRBJ1-1; possible D gene TRBD1, 5 bases. The germline V and J ends were trimmed by 3 bases and 5 bases, with 13 bases remaining between them. Germline-derived CDR1 and CDR2 are MDHEN and SYDVKM. The CDR3 runs to 14 residues.

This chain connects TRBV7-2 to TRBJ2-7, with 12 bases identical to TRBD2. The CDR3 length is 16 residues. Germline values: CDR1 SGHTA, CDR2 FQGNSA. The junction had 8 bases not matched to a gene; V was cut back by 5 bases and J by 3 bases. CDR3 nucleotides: TGTGCCAGCAGCATCCTAGCGGGAGGGGGGAACTACGAGCAGTACTTC. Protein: CASSILAGGGNYEQYF.

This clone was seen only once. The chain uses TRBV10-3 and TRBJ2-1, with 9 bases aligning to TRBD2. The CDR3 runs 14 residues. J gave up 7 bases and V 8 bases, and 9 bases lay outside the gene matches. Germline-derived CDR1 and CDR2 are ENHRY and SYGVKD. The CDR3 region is CAIGNSGSQNEQFF. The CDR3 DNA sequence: TGTGCCATCGGGAATAGCGGGAGTCAGAATGAGCAGTTCTTC.

The CDR3 protein is CASSLLDTYTEAFF. CDR3 DNA: TGTGCCAGCAGCCTACTGGACACTTACACTGAAGCTTTCTTT. V gene TRBV6-6 combines with J gene TRBJ1-1; D perhaps matches TRBD1 (5 bases). The CDR3 contains 14 residues. V was shortened by 6 bases and J by 3 bases, with 14 bases between the two germline ends. Germline CDR1 and CDR2: MNHNY and SVGAGI (reference sequence).

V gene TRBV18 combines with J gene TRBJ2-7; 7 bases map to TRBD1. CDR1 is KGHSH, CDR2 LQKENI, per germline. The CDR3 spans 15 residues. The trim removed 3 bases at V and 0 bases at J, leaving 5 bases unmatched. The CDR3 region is CASSPRQGRSYEQYF. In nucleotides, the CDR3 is TGTGCCAGCTCACCCAGACAGGGCCGCTCCTACGAGCAGTACTTC.

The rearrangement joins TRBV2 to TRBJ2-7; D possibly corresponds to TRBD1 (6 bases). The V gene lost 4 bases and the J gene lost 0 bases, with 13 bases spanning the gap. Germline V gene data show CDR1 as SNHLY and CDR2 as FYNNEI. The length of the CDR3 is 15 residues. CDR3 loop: CASSAGTPSSYEQYF. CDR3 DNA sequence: TGTGCCAGCAGTGCCGGGACACCCTCCTCCTACGAGCAGTACTTC. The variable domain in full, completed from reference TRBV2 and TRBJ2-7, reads EPEVTQTPSHQVTQMGQEVILRCVPISNHLYFYWYRQILGQKVEFLVSFYNNEISEKSEIFDDQFSVERPDGSNFTLKIRSTKLEDSAMYFCASSAGTPSSYEQYFGPGTRLTVT.

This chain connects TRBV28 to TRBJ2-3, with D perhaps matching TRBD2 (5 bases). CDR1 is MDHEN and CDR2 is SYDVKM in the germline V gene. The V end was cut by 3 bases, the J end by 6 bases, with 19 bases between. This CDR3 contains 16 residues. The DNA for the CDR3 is TGTGCCAGCAGTTTCGTGAGGGCCGTGGGAGAGGATACGCAGTATTTT. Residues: CASSFVRAVGEDTQYF.

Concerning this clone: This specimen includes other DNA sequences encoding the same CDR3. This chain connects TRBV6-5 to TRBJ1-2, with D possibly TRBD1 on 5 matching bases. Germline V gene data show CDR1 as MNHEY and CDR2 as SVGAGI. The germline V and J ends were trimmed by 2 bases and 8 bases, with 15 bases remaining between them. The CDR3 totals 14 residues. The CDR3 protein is CASSYGQGIEGYTF. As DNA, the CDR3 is TGTGCCAGCAGTTACGGGCAGGGTATAGAAGGCTACACCTTC.

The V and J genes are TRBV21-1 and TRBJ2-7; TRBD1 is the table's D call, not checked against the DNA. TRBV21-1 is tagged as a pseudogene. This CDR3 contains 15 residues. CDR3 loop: CASSKDRSRFYEQYF. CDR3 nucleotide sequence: TGTGCCAGCAGCAAAGATCGGTCCAGGTTCTACGAGCAGTACTTC.

The CDR3 loop is CASRQPDRRHEKLFF. The CDR3 bases are TGCGCCAGCAGACAGCCGGACAGGAGGCATGAAAAACTGTTTTTT. The chain couples TRBV10-1 to TRBJ1-4; 7 positions match TRBD1. V shed 6 bases, J shed 6 bases, and the junction held 10 bases outside the gene matches. This CDR3 contains 15 residues. Germline V CDR1 and CDR2: WNHNN, SYGVQD (reference sequence).

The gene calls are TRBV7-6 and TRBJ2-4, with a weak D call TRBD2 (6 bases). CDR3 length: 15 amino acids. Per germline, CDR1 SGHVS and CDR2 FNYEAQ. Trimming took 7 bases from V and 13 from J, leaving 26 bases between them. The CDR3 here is CASTLTRGGGDGQYF. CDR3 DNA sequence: TGTGCCAGCACCCTTACCCGCGGTGGAGGGGATGGCCAGTACTTC.

As DNA, the CDR3 is TGTGCCAGCAGTTACTCCAGGGCAGGCGTCCAAGAGACCCAGTACTTC. It codes for CASSYSRAGVQETQYF. V gene TRBV6-5 combines with J gene TRBJ2-5, with D possibly TRBD1 on 5 matching bases. V was trimmed by 0 bases and J by 1 base, leaving 12 bases between them. Looked up from germline, CDR1 is MNHEY and CDR2 is SVGAGI. The CDR3 runs 16 residues.

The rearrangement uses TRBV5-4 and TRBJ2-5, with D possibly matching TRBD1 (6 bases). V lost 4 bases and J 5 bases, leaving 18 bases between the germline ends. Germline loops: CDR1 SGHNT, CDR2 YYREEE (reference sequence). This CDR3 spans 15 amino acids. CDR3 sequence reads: CASSTPRGRGETQYF. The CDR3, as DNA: TGTGCCAGCAGCACCCCCAGGGGACGCGGGGAGACCCAGTACTTC.

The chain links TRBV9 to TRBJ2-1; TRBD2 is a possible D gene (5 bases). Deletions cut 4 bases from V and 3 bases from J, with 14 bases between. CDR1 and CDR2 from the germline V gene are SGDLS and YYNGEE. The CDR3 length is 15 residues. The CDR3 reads CASSTKADYYNEQFF. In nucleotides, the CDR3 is TGTGCCAGCAGCACGAAAGCGGATTACTACAATGAGCAGTTCTTC.

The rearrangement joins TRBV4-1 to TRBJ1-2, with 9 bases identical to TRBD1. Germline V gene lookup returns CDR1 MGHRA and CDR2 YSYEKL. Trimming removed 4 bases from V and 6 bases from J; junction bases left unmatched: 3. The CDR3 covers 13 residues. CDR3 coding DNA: TGCGCCAGCAGCCGAGGGACAGGGAATGGCTACACCTTC. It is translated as CASSRGTGNGYTF.

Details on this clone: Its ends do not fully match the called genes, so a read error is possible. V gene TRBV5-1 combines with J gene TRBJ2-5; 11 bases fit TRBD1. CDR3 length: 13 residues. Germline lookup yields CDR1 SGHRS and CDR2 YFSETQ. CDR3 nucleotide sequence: TGCGCCAGCAGTTCGGATCTCCGGGACAGGGGGGACTTC. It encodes CASSSDLRDRGDF.